The clone carrying this T cell receptor beta chain was seen many times. This CDR3 has 17 residues. Losses at the gene ends were 0 bases for V and 6 bases for J; bases not matched to a gene: 7. Germline V CDR1 and CDR2: SGHRS, YFSETQ. The data are from a study of type 1 regulatory T cells. Background on the study: An in vitro protocol generated T-allo10, a Tr1-enriched, alloantigen-specific CD4 T cell product.

In TCRdb, the reads were re-called with MiXCR into one record per CDR3 protein. The profile shows roughly 20,000 distinct CDR3 sequences, approximately 10% of them singletons. Sample: CD4+ T cells, either the whole sample or a sorted fraction (not recorded which). The TCR sequence derives from a human donor in good health. The V gene is TRBV5-1, the J gene TRBJ2-1, with 12 bases that match TRBD2. CDR3 region: CASSLDGLAGGFNEQFF. CDR3 DNA: TGCGCCAGCAGCTTGGATGGTCTAGCGGGAGGGTTCAATGAGCAGTTCTTC.